This is a list of T cell receptor beta chains from one sample in a study of beta chain features in type 1 diabetes. Clones were read by immunoSEQ multiplex PCR, and TCRdb kept only the in-frame ones, dropping some. The table lists 250,000 to 400,000 clones, 12% to 15% of them singletons. Sequenced: central memory CD4+ T cells from blood. The receptor source for this set is a man aged 25 to 40 in good health. Both conserved end residues are part of each CDR3. A D gene is named only where the DNA matches it firmly. Clone size is stated in some rows and not others, as once, few, many or a class when expanded.

J: TRBJ1-4
size: NA
D: TRBD1
V: TRBV6-1
DNA: TGTGCCAGCAGTGCTTATGGAGGGGGCATTAATGAAAAACTGTTTTTT
CDR3: CASSAYGGGINEKLFF

J: TRBJ1-3
size: NA
D: NA
V: TRBV6-5
DNA: TGTGCCAGCAGACAACAGGGTACCAGAAACACCATATATTTT
CDR3: CASRQQGTRNTIYF

J: TRBJ2-1
size: few
D: TRBD2
V: TRBV5-5
DNA: TGTGCCAGCAGCTTGTACAGCGGGGGATATGGTGAGCAGTTCTTC
CDR3: CASSLYSGGYGEQFF

J: TRBJ1-1
size: few
D: TRBD1
V: TRBV5-4
DNA: TGTGCCAGCAGCTTAGGGACAGGGACTGAAGCTTTCTTT
CDR3: CASSLGTGTEAFF

J: TRBJ1-1
size: NA
D: NA
V: TRBV4-2
DNA: TGTGCCAGCAGCCAAGACAGGGGAAAAAACACTGAAGCTTTCTTT
CDR3: CASSQDRGKNTEAFF

J: TRBJ2-3
size: many
D: NA
V: TRBV5-4
DNA: TGTGCCAGCAGCTTGGCTAGCGTTAGAGATACGCAGTATTTT
CDR3: CASSLASVRDTQYF

J: TRBJ2-7
size: NA
D: NA
V: TRBV7-2
DNA: TGTGCCAGCAGCTTAAAAGCAGGGCCCTACGAGCAGTACTTC
CDR3: CASSLKAGPYEQYF

J: TRBJ1-4
size: NA
D: NA
V: TRBV15
DNA: TGTGCCACCACAGCCGGGCAGGCAACTAATGAAAAACTGTTTTTT
CDR3: CATTAGQATNEKLFF

J: TRBJ1-2
size: once
D: NA
V: TRBV5-1
DNA: TGCGCCAGCAGCTTGGAAGGGGCGCGGGGTGGTTCTACTGGCTACACCTTC
CDR3: CASSLEGARGGSTGYTF

J: TRBJ1-1
size: NA
D: TRBD1
V: TRBV19
DNA: TGTGCCAGTAGACACCGGACAGGGTTGGGGAACACTGAAGCTTTCTTT
CDR3: CASRHRTGLGNTEAFF

J: TRBJ2-2
size: NA
D: NA
V: TRBV7-9
DNA: TGTGCCAGCAGCTTACCACCAGGGGGGCTTCGCACCGGGGAGCTGTTTTTT
CDR3: CASSLPPGGLRTGELFF

J: TRBJ2-5
size: NA
D: TRBD2
V: TRBV2
DNA: TGTGCCAGCAATCCGGGACTAGTCACTAAAGAGACCCAGTACTTC
CDR3: CASNPGLVTKETQYF

J: TRBJ2-2
size: few
D: TRBD2
V: TRBV7-9
DNA: TGTGCCAGCAGCTTAGCCCGACTAGCCAAAGCCGGGGAGCTGTTTTTT
CDR3: CASSLARLAKAGELFF

J: TRBJ2-2
size: NA
D: TRBD2
V: TRBV19
DNA: TGTGCCAGCCTGGGAGGGAGATTAAACACCGGGGAGCTGTTTTTT
CDR3: CASLGGRLNTGELFF

J: TRBJ2-5
size: NA
D: NA
V: TRBV9
DNA: TGTGCCAGCAGCCGCAAGGCAACCCAAGAGACCCAGTACTTC
CDR3: CASSRKATQETQYF

J: TRBJ2-1
size: few
D: TRBD2
V: TRBV30
DNA: TGTGCCTGGCTACCGATTGGGACTAGCTTTGAGCAGTTCTTC
CDR3: CAWLPIGTSFEQFF

J: TRBJ1-2
size: few
D: TRBD1
V: TRBV4-1
DNA: TGCGCCAGCAGCCAAGGCCGACAGGGAGACAATGGCTACACCTTC
CDR3: CASSQGRQGDNGYTF

J: TRBJ2-1
size: NA
D: NA
V: TRBV5-5
DNA: TGTGTCAGCAGCAGGGGCCCATCGGTTAACAATGAGCAGTTCTTC
CDR3: CVSSRGPSVNNEQFF

J: TRBJ1-1
size: NA
D: TRBD1
V: TRBV11-3
DNA: TGTGCCAGCAGCTCGGGACAGGGATGGGATGAAGCTTTCTTT
CDR3: CASSSGQGWDEAFF

J: TRBJ1-3
size: many
D: NA
V: TRBV5-1
DNA: TGCGCCAGCAGCTTGGGGACTGGAAACACCATATATTTT
CDR3: CASSLGTGNTIYF

J: TRBJ2-5
size: NA
D: TRBD2
V: TRBV30
DNA: TGTGCCTGGGCAGCGGGAGGGCCCCAAGAGACCCAGTACTTC
CDR3: CAWAAGGPQETQYF

J: TRBJ1-1
size: NA
D: NA
V: TRBV19
DNA: TGTGCCAGTAGTATCCCAGCAGGGGCGAACACTGAAGCTTTCTTT
CDR3: CASSIPAGANTEAFF

J: TRBJ2-3
size: many
D: TRBD1
V: TRBV12-5
DNA: TGTGCTAGTGGCCCAATACGGACAGGGTGGGGTACGCAGTATTTT
CDR3: CASGPIRTGWGTQYF

J: TRBJ2-5
size: NA
D: NA
V: TRBV19
DNA: TGTGCCAGTAACTTCCGAGCGGAGCAAGAGACCCAGTACTTC
CDR3: CASNFRAEQETQYF

J: TRBJ1-1
size: few
D: NA
V: TRBV5-6
DNA: TGTGCCAGCAGCCAAGTTACAGGGAGAGAAGCTTTCTTT
CDR3: CASSQVTGREAFF

J: TRBJ1-2
size: NA
D: NA
V: TRBV4-2
DNA: TGTGCCAGCAGCCGGGGTAATGGCTACACCTTC
CDR3: CASSRGNGYTF

J: TRBJ2-1
size: NA
D: NA
V: TRBV10-3
DNA: TGTGCCATCAGTTTAGTGGGTAATGAGCAGTTCTTC
CDR3: CAISLVGNEQFF